This TCR beta chain was observed in a study of blood T cell repertoires in COVID-19. Study overall: From the United States, Italy and Spain came samples of acute and convalescent COVID-19. PBMCs, B-cell-depleted T cells, or T cells provided the cDNA or gDNA that made up the material.

Source study methods: Reference gene primers were amplified, and this amplification served to estimate nucleated cell counts. Data came from immunoSEQ multiplex PCR; TCRdb stores just in-frame clones and leaves some out. V, J and clone size are taken as reported in that table, and D and trimming were inferred from the DNA itself. This sample has around 140,000 clones, with 65% to 85% found just once. This clone came up once. This TCR derives from a woman aged 80 or over with acute or convalescent COVID-19. Sequencing used peripheral blood.

The CDR3 here is CASSVAGGSYNEQFF. In nucleotides, the CDR3 is TGTGCCAGCAGCGTAGCGGGGGGCTCCTACAATGAGCAGTTCTTC. The chain uses TRBV9 and TRBJ2-1, with TRBD2 identical over 7 bases. V shed 0 bases, J shed 0 bases, and the junction held 0 bases outside the gene matches. Germline V lookup: CDR1 SGDLS, CDR2 YYNGEE. This CDR3 comprises 15 residues.